Listed here is a single T cell receptor beta chain. This sample was taken from a study of response to subunit inactivated influenza vaccine. TCRdb fed the RT-PCR reads into MiXCR, producing one record per CDR3 protein. The table shows 610,000 or so distinct CDR3 sequences, with 14% occurring only once. The V end was cut by 1 base, the J end by 2 bases, with 6 bases between. There are 15 residues in the CDR3. The germline V gene encodes CDR1 MNHEY and CDR2 SVGEGT. Sample: PBMCs from blood, taken roughly 12 days after vaccination. This receptor was obtained from a man aged 50 to 60 who received an inactivated influenza vaccine. The chain joins TRBV6-2 or TRBV6-3 to TRBJ2-6; a possible D gene is TRBD2 (5 bases). The CDR3 loop is CASSYYGAGANVLTF. For the CDR3, the DNA is TGTGCCAGCAGTTACTACGGGGCTGGGGCCAACGTCCTGACTTTC.